In its sample, the clone carrying this T cell receptor beta chain was seen a few times. Its antigen is not identified. The germline V and J ends were trimmed by 5 bases and 3 bases, with 14 bases remaining between them. The CDR3 is 14 amino acids. CDR1 SQVTM and CDR2 ANQGSEA come from the germline V gene. Sampling consisted of one heparinised blood draw per donor, averaging about 116 mL. The data belong to a study of beta chain features in type 1 diabetes. The entirety of the isolated RNA underwent reverse transcription, so expressed TCRB transcripts were sequenced. The table came from immunoSEQ multiplex PCR; TCRdb's copy has only in-frame clones and leaves some out. The data contain about 930,000 clones, 17% of them singletons. Regarding the study as a whole: Fewer junction insertions and more nucleotide deletions appeared in type 1 diabetes patients.

The receptor comes from a woman aged 18-35 years in good health. Sequencing was performed on naive CD4+ T cells from blood. V and J are TRBV29-1 and TRBJ2-4; D ambiguous. Written as DNA, the CDR3 is TGCAGCGTTCTACCATCCCGAGTCAAAAACATTCAGTACTTC. Its protein is CSVLPSRVKNIQYF.